This T cell receptor beta chain stems from a study of cytomegalovirus exposure and HLA in healthy donors. PCR used 60 Vbeta primers and 13 Jbeta primers. Using immunoSEQ multiplex PCR, the repertoire was profiled, and TCRdb retains in-frame clones only, with some absent. The repertoire holds around 99,000 clones, with more than 60% as singletons. Points from the study as a whole: Per published reports, the classifier diagnosed cytomegalovirus status with high specificity and sensitivity. In vitro confirmation showed three CMV-associated chains to be CMV antigen specific. Most TCR beta V segments were productive about 90% or about 30% of the time in an earlier analysis.

Regarding this clone: Its antigen is not identified.

V lost 3 bases to trimming and J lost 5 bases, with 10 bases between them. Germline values: CDR1 SGHVS, CDR2 FQNEAQ. The CDR3 runs 13 residues. The chain links TRBV7-8 to TRBJ1-1; maybe TRBD1 (6 bases). This receptor was obtained from a man aged 50 or older in good health and CMV-seropositive. Sequenced material: PBMCs. The CDR3 bases are TGTGCCAGCAGCTTGAGGGGGTGGACTGAAGCTTTCTTT. Protein product: CASSLRGWTEAFF. The full variable domain, with the rest looked up from reference TRBV7-8 and TRBJ1-1, is GAGVSQSPRYKVAKRGQDVALRCDPISGHVSLFWYQQALGQGPEFLTYFQNEAQLDKSGLPSDRFFAERPEGSVSTLKIQRTQQEDSAVYLCASSLRGWTEAFFGQGTRLTVV.